Below, 27 T cell receptor beta chains from the same sample are listed, as sequenced in a study of shared clonotypes between healthy human individuals. This table comes from immunoSEQ multiplex PCR, and its TCRdb copy is limited to in-frame clones, with some not included. The table records millions of clones, over 85% of them present only once. Specimen: naive CD4+ T cells sorted from blood. Indicated subset: CD45RA+ positively selected. These receptors were obtained from a man aged 18 to 35 in good health.

The chain carries TRBV29-1 and TRBJ2-3; D is unresolved. The germline V gene has CDR1 SQVTM and CDR2 ANQGSEA. Trimming shortened V by 4 bases and J by 1 base, and 12 bases separated the two germline ends. The CDR3 is made up of 14 amino acids. The CDR3 loop is CSVGTAPRTDTQYF. The CDR3 DNA follows: TGCAGCGTTGGTACAGCACCTCGCACAGATACGCAGTATTTT.

The chain recombines TRBV10-1 with TRBJ2-6; D unclear. Trimming took off 2 bases at V and 0 bases at J, with 2 bases between the two ends. The CDR3 spans 14 residues. Germline CDR1 and CDR2: WNHNN and SYGVQD (reference sequence). The CDR3 sequence: CASSEGSGANVLTF. DNA for the CDR3: TGCGCCAGCAGTGAGGGCTCTGGGGCCAACGTCCTGACTTTC.

The chain employs TRBV11-1 and TRBJ2-7, with 8 bases lining up with TRBD1. The V and J ends lost 4 bases and 6 bases, in that order; junction bases with no gene match: 8. CDR1 is SGHAT and CDR2 is FQDESV in the germline V gene (reference sequence). The CDR3 covers 14 residues. This CDR3 is CASSSGTGRGEQYF. As DNA, the CDR3 is TGTGCCAGCAGCTCGGGGACAGGACGGGGCGAGCAGTACTTC.

The rearrangement links TRBV4-1 to TRBJ1-2, with D perhaps TRBD1 (5 bases). The V end lost 1 base, the J end lost 6 bases, and 18 bases lay between the germline ends. CDR1 MGHRA and CDR2 YSYEKL come from the germline V gene. The CDR3 length is 16 residues. This CDR3 reads CASSQGRIVRGDGYTF. The CDR3 DNA reads TGCGCCAGCAGCCAAGGGAGGATTGTGAGGGGTGATGGCTACACCTTC.

The rearrangement links TRBV28 to TRBJ2-5, with 12 bases matching TRBD1. Germline V gene lookup returns CDR1 MDHEN and CDR2 SYDVKM. The CDR3 is 15 residues long. The J segment lost 5 bases and the V segment lost 7 bases, leaving 8 bases of the junction unmatched. The CDR3: CASIGLGQGAETQYF. Here the CDR3 DNA reads TGTGCCAGCATTGGGTTGGGACAGGGGGCCGAGACCCAGTACTTC.

V usage is TRBV6-1 and J usage is TRBJ2-7, with D possibly TRBD2 on 5 matching bases. This CDR3 has 13 residues. Deletions cut 7 bases from V and 2 bases from J, with 12 bases between. The germline V gene has CDR1 MNHNS and CDR2 SASEGT. CDR3: CASKRHGTYEQYF. CDR3 bases: TGTGCCAGCAAAAGGCACGGGACCTACGAGCAGTACTTC.

The genes are TRBV4-2 and TRBJ2-2, with D maybe TRBD1 (5 bases). The CDR3 is 18 residues long. Germline-derived CDR1 and CDR2 are LGHNA and YNFKEQ. V was cut by 0 bases and J by 3 bases, with 17 bases left in between. CDR3 amino acids: CASSQDRWQGTDTGELFF. The CDR3 region has the DNA TGTGCCAGCAGCCAAGATAGGTGGCAGGGAACAGACACCGGGGAGCTGTTTTTT.

CDR3 protein: CASSLVRLGTVRYEQYF. In DNA form, the CDR3 reads TGTGCCAGCAGCTTAGTCCGCCTCGGGACAGTTCGCTACGAGCAGTACTTC. The chain links TRBV13 to TRBJ2-7, with 7 bases lining up with TRBD1. The V segment lost 1 base and the J segment 3 bases; nucleotides outside the gene matches: 12. CDR1 is PRHDT and CDR2 is FYEKMQ in the germline V gene (reference sequence). The CDR3 spans 17 residues.

The count of this clone is one. The chain joins TRBV7-9 to TRBJ2-5, with TRBD1 matching over 9 bases. The germline gives CDR1 SEHNR, CDR2 FQNEAQ (reference sequence). V shed 0 bases, J shed 4 bases, and the junction held 6 bases outside the gene matches. CDR3 size: 16 residues. The CDR3 sequence: CASSLAGQGRGETQYF. CDR3 nucleotides: TGTGCCAGCAGCTTAGCGGGACAGGGTAGAGGAGAGACCCAGTACTTC.

The chain links TRBV6-4 to TRBJ2-7; 8 nucleotides match TRBD1. V lost 7 bases and J lost 0; bases outside the gene matches: 8. The length of the CDR3 is 15 residues. CDR1 and CDR2 from the germline V gene are MRHNA and SNTAGT. The CDR3 DNA reads as TGTGCCAGCACCGGATCGGACAGGGTCTCCTACGAGCAGTACTTC. Translated: CASTGSDRVSYEQYF.

This chain links TRBV27 with TRBJ1-2; D unclear. Germline assignment: CDR1 MNHEY and CDR2 SMNVEV (reference sequence). The CDR3 runs to 12 residues. V lost 6 bases and J 4 bases, leaving 9 bases between the germline ends. The DNA of the CDR3 is TGTGCCAGCAGGGACCCGGGCTATGGCTACACCTTC. It yields the protein CASRDPGYGYTF.

This clone was found once. The gene calls are TRBV5-1 and TRBJ2-2; 10 bases are a match to TRBD2. The germline V gene encodes CDR1 SGHRS and CDR2 YFSETQ. CDR3 length: 17 amino acids. V gave up 1 base and J gave up 5 bases; unmatched junction bases: 8. In DNA, the CDR3 is TGCGCCAGCAGCTTGCTCGCTAGCGGGGGTTTTACCGGGGAGCTGTTTTTT. Its protein product is CASSLLASGGFTGELFF.

This chain connects TRBV5-4 to TRBJ2-2, with D perhaps assigned TRBD1 or TRBD2 (5 bases each). V lost 9 bases to trimming and J lost 0 bases, with 12 bases between them. CDR1 SGHNT and CDR2 YYREEE come from the germline V gene (reference sequence). There are 14 residues in the CDR3. The CDR3 is CATSQGPNTGELFF. The CDR3 DNA reads as TGTGCCACCTCCCAGGGACCGAACACCGGGGAGCTGTTTTTT.

This rearrangement joins TRBV30 to TRBJ1-5; perhaps TRBD1 as D (6 bases). V lost 2 bases and J 7 bases, leaving 12 bases between the germline ends. Looked up from germline, CDR1 is GTSNPN and CDR2 is SVGIG (reference sequence). This CDR3 has 13 amino acids. CDR3 loop: CAWSKLGGQPQHF. CDR3 bases: TGTGCCTGGAGTAAATTGGGGGGCCAGCCCCAGCATTTT.

The DNA for the CDR3 is TGCGCCAGCAGGTGGGACGCCCAACTTGGTGAGCAGTACTTC. It is translated as CASRWDAQLGEQYF. The rearrangement links TRBV5-1 to TRBJ2-7; D tentatively reads TRBD1 or TRBD2 (5 bases each). In germline, CDR1 is SGHRS, CDR2 YFSETQ. Trimming pared 5 bases from V and 7 bases from J, leaving 19 bases between. This CDR3 contains 14 residues.

The chain is built from TRBV5-1 and TRBJ1-1; 8 bases are shared with TRBD1. Trimming took 2 bases from V and 4 from J; bases not matched to a gene: 1. The germline CDR1 and CDR2 sequences are SGHRS and YFSETQ. This CDR3 spans 13 amino acids. As DNA, the CDR3 is TGCGCCAGCAGCTTCGACAGGGGCACTGAAGCTTTCTTT. As protein: CASSFDRGTEAFF.

V usage is TRBV19 and J usage is TRBJ1-1; D may be TRBD1 (5 bases). Trimming removed 3 bases from V and 0 bases from J, with 8 bases in between. Per germline, CDR1 LNHDA and CDR2 SQIVND (reference sequence). The CDR3 covers 14 residues. CDR3 region: CASSMGRMNTEAFF. CDR3 coding DNA: TGTGCCAGTAGTATGGGACGGATGAACACTGAAGCTTTCTTT.

J is TRBJ1-1 and V is TRBV4-2, with D possibly matching TRBD1 (5 bases). The CDR3 sequence is 15 residues long. Germline assignment: CDR1 LGHNA and CDR2 YNFKEQ. V lost 0 bases, J lost 6 bases, and 14 bases lay in between. Here the CDR3 DNA reads TGTGCCAGCAGCCAAGACCCCGACAGTCTGGCTGAAGCTTTCTTT. Protein product: CASSQDPDSLAEAFF.

V is TRBV5-4 and J is TRBJ1-2, with D perhaps matching TRBD1 (5 bases). CDR1 is SGHNT and CDR2 is YYREEE in the germline V gene (reference sequence). The V end was cut by 0 bases, the J end by 4 bases, with 13 bases between. CDR3 size: 15 residues. The chain's CDR3 is CASSLALTGSYGYTF. In DNA form, the CDR3 reads TGTGCCAGCAGCTTGGCCTTAACAGGCAGCTATGGCTACACCTTC.

The count of this clone is one. This chain joins TRBV5-4 and TRBJ2-7; 8 bases match TRBD1. After removal of 1 base from V and 3 bases from J, the junction contained 3 bases not matched to a gene. The CDR3 loop spans 14 amino acids. Looked up from germline, CDR1 is SGHNT and CDR2 is YYREEE (reference sequence). CDR3 sequence (DNA): TGTGCCAGCAGCTTGTCAGGGGGCGGCTACGAGCAGTACTTC. This encodes CASSLSGGGYEQYF.

The V and J genes are TRBV2 and TRBJ2-1; 7 positions agree with TRBD2. V lost 4 bases and J lost 9; bases outside the gene matches: 9. The CDR3 extends over 14 amino acids. Looked up from germline, CDR1 is SNHLY and CDR2 is FYNNEI. Written as DNA, the CDR3 is TGTGCCAGCAGTGTTGCGGGAGCTGGAGGTGAGCAGTTCTTC. This codes for CASSVAGAGGEQFF.

The V and J genes are TRBV10-3 and TRBJ2-7, with D unclear. Between the trimmed V and J ends, which lost 4 bases and 1 base, there was a span of 5 bases. There are 12 residues in the CDR3. In germline, CDR1 is ENHRY, CDR2 SYGVKD. CDR3 residues: CAISGPSYEQYF. Here the CDR3 DNA reads TGTGCCATCAGTGGACCTTCCTACGAGCAGTACTTC.

The J gene is TRBJ1-2, the V gene TRBV5-8; 9 nucleotides agree with TRBD1. CDR1 and CDR2 (germline): SGHTS, YDEGEE. Unmatched junction bases numbered 7, after V lost 4 bases and J lost 6 bases. This CDR3 has 14 residues. CDR3 in amino acids: CASSGTGTGNGYTF. The CDR3 coding sequence is TGTGCCAGCAGCGGGACCGGGACAGGGAATGGCTACACCTTC.

As to this clone: The identical CDR3 is also encoded by other nucleotide sequences in the sample. The V gene is TRBV20-1, the J gene TRBJ2-5; D gene ambiguous. The CDR3 consists of 11 residues. Germline V gene sequence: CDR1 DFQATT, CDR2 SNEGSKA (reference sequence). V was pared by 6 bases and J by 2 bases, with 7 bases between. CDR3 sequence (DNA): TGCAGTGCCCGCCATCAAGAGACCCAGTACTTC. This translates into CSARHQETQYF.

This chain links TRBV7-9 with TRBJ1-1; 9 nucleotides agree with TRBD1. The CDR3 covers 18 residues. V gave up 5 bases and J gave up 4 bases; unmatched junction bases: 17. The germline V gene has CDR1 SEHNR and CDR2 FQNEAQ (reference sequence). Written as DNA, the CDR3 is TGTGCCAGCAGCCTAGACAGGGGGGCATTTCTGTTGGGCACTGAAGCTTTCTTT. As protein: CASSLDRGAFLLGTEAFF.

In this sample, this clone turned up a few times. DNA of the CDR3: TGTGCCAGTAGCGGGACAGGGGACGGAGAGACCCAGTACTTC. Translation: CASSGTGDGETQYF. This sequence joins TRBV19 and TRBJ2-5, with 10 bases fitting TRBD1. The V gene end was trimmed by 6 bases and the J gene end by 4 bases; junction bases not matched to a gene: 5. The CDR3 is made up of 14 amino acids. Germline loops: CDR1 LNHDA, CDR2 SQIVND (reference sequence).

The J gene is TRBJ1-5, the V gene TRBV7-2, with 9 bases identical to TRBD1. The V and J ends lost 4 bases and 1 base, in that order; junction bases with no gene match: 5. CDR1 is SGHTA and CDR2 is FQGNSA in the germline V gene. The CDR3 has 16 residues. CDR3 sequence reads: CASSSQGAQSNQPQHF. CDR3 nucleotide sequence: TGTGCCAGCAGCTCACAGGGGGCGCAGAGCAATCAGCCCCAGCATTTT.